The T cell receptor beta chain described here comes from a study of blood T cell repertoires in COVID-19. Across the whole study: Sites in the United States, Italy and Spain provided acute and convalescent COVID-19 samples. PBMCs, B-cell-depleted T cells, or T cells provided the cDNA or gDNA that made up the material.

Looked up from germline, CDR1 is SNHLY and CDR2 is FYNNEI. The CDR3 has 13 amino acids. The V and J ends lost 1 base and 4 bases respectively, with 7 bases between them. Methods used by the authors: Scientists estimated how many nucleated cells there were by amplifying reference gene primers. Data came from immunoSEQ multiplex PCR; TCRdb stores just in-frame clones and leaves some out. That table supplies the V and J calls and clone size; D and trimming were determined from the DNA. This table holds about 94,000 clones, roughly 84% found once. The sample consisted of peripheral blood. V usage is TRBV2 and J usage is TRBJ1-2; no definite D call. This clonotype originated in an elderly woman with acute or convalescent COVID-19. In DNA form, the CDR3 reads TGTGCCAGCAGTGAAGGGTCCAGCTATGGCTACACCTTC. Its protein is CASSEGSSYGYTF.